The 8 T cell receptor beta chains in this list originate from one sample, sequenced in a study of cytomegalovirus exposure and HLA in healthy donors (dated by TCRdb to 2017 to 2019). Library preparation used the immunoSEQ multiplex PCR assay. For the multiplex PCR, a mixture combining 60 forward primers for TCR Vbeta segments and 13 reverse primers for TCR Jbeta segments was used. In its TCRdb copy, this immuneACCESS table keeps in-frame sequences only and misses some clones. Where compared with another copy, unresolved V genes explain less than half of these, and the others have no known cause. Counted in this sample were tens of thousands of clones; approximately 67% of them appeared once. The ten largest clonotypes hold roughly a tenth of the sample. Input material: PBMCs. Receptors originate from a man between 40 and 49 years old in good health and CMV-seropositive.

Only a few counts were recorded for this clone. The V gene is TRBV29-1, the J gene TRBJ2-7; D is possibly TRBD2 (6 bases). The germline gives CDR1 SQVTM, CDR2 ANQGSEA. This CDR3 is 13 amino acids long. V shed 3 bases and J shed 5 bases, with 14 bases lying between them. CDR3 sequence (DNA): TGCAGCGTTGAGGAGGGAAAAGAGAACGAGCAGTACTTC. Translation gives CSVEEGKENEQYF.

This clone showed up just once. The chain employs TRBV28 and TRBJ1-5; a possible D gene is TRBD1 (6 bases). CDR3 size: 13 residues. Trimming pared 7 bases from V and 6 bases from J, leaving 13 bases between. In germline, CDR1 is MDHEN, CDR2 SYDVKM. CDR3 sequence: CASIAGASQPQHF. CDR3 nucleotide sequence: TGTGCCAGCATTGCAGGGGCTAGTCAGCCCCAGCATTTT.

The chain combines TRBV5-4 with TRBJ2-7; 11 bases are shared with TRBD1. Germline CDR1 SGHNT, CDR2 YYREEE (reference sequence). The V and J ends lost 4 bases and 3 bases, in that order; junction bases with no gene match: 12. CDR3 length: 17 residues. CDR3 amino acids: CASSPTLGQGEVYEQYF. The CDR3 coding sequence is TGTGCCAGCAGCCCGACTTTGGGACAGGGGGAAGTCTACGAGCAGTACTTC.

The V gene is TRBV4-1, the J gene TRBJ2-1; 9 nucleotides align to TRBD2. The CDR3 loop spans 14 amino acids. Per the germline V gene, CDR1 is MGHRA and CDR2 is YSYEKL. With 5 bases clipped from V and 5 bases from J, the junction kept 4 bases outside the gene matches. The CDR3 bases are TGCGCCAGCAGCTTGCGGGGGGGAGACAATGAGCAGTTCTTC. Residues: CASSLRGGDNEQFF.

The chain employs TRBV7-9 and TRBJ1-6; the D gene is possibly TRBD1 (5 bases). With 0 bases removed from V and 4 bases from J, the gap between germline ends came to 13 bases. This CDR3 is built from 17 residues. Germline V gene sequence: CDR1 SEHNR, CDR2 FQNEAQ (reference sequence). The CDR3 DNA sequence: TGTGCCAGCAGCTTAGCGGCAGGGAGGGCGTATAATTCACCCCTCCACTTT. Its protein is CASSLAAGRAYNSPLHF.

The chain links TRBV23-1 to TRBJ2-1; TRBD2 matches at 10 bases. TRBV23-1 is an open reading frame, and its role is uncertain. CDR3 size: 15 residues. V lost 4 bases, J lost 8 bases, and 8 bases stayed unmatched. The chain's CDR3 is CASSPTSGASDEQFF. CDR3 in DNA: TGCGCCAGCAGTCCCACTAGCGGGGCCTCGGATGAGCAGTTCTTC.

This clone is termed medium-sized. The chain joins TRBV6-1 to TRBJ1-2; no definite D call. V dropped 8 bases and J dropped 6 bases, with 13 bases sitting between them. The CDR3 is made up of 12 amino acids. Germline lookup yields CDR1 MNHNS and CDR2 SASEGT. The CDR3 protein is CASGRRRDGYTF. Here the CDR3 DNA reads TGTGCCAGCGGCCGCAGGCGCGATGGCTACACCTTC.

V is TRBV14 and J is TRBJ1-2; 9 nucleotides line up with TRBD1. The germline V gene encodes CDR1 SGHDN and CDR2 FVKESK. CDR3 length: 12 residues. The V gene end was trimmed by 5 bases and the J gene end by 5 bases; junction bases not matched to a gene: 0. Here the CDR3 reads CASSGTGYGYTF. CDR3 nucleotide sequence: TGTGCCAGCAGCGGGACAGGGTATGGCTACACCTTC.